Below, 25 T cell receptor beta chains from the same sample are listed, as sequenced in a study of CD8+ T cells in alopecia areata. Treatment denoted: oral pan-JAK inhibitor, 5-10 mg twice daily. Extracted RNA was reverse transcribed into cDNA, the sequencing template. The repertoire was sequenced with immunoSEQ multiplex PCR; TCRdb's copy has only in-frame clones and lacks some. The sample consists of around 86,000 clones, around three quarters of them appearing once. The material was CD8+ T cells sorted from blood, obtained between weeks 43 and 45, from a patient treated with tofacitinib. All receptors come from a human donor with alopecia areata.

This clone occurred a few times. This rearrangement joins TRBV11-2 to TRBJ2-3; D is possibly TRBD1 or TRBD2 (5 bases each). Trimming took off 0 bases at V and 1 base at J, with 5 bases between the two ends. Germline V CDR1 and CDR2: SGHAT, FQNNGV. This CDR3 comprises 14 residues. CDR3 coding DNA: TGTGCCAGCAGCTTAGAGGGGGGCACAGATACGCAGTATTTT. Its protein is CASSLEGGTDTQYF.

The chain uses TRBV27 and TRBJ2-7, with D perhaps TRBD1 (6 bases). This CDR3 is 14 amino acids long. Trimming took off 5 bases at V and 6 bases at J, with 17 bases between the two ends. CDR1 is MNHEY, CDR2 SMNVEV, per germline (reference sequence). The CDR3 nucleotides are TGTGCCAGCAGTATGGACTTGCTAGGGGGCGAGCAGTACTTC. As protein: CASSMDLLGGEQYF.

The V and J genes are TRBV5-6 and TRBJ2-7; no firm D call. The CDR3 runs to 14 residues. Germline CDR1 is SGHDT and CDR2 is YYEEEE. The V end lost 2 bases, the J end lost 5 bases, and 14 bases lay between the germline ends. For the CDR3, the DNA is TGTGCCAGCAGCTTCTTGGAGCCGGTCCACGAGCAGTACTTC. Its translation is CASSFLEPVHEQYF.

This sequence joins TRBV7-9 and TRBJ2-3; D ambiguous. In germline, CDR1 is SEHNR, CDR2 FQNEAQ (reference sequence). This CDR3 is 15 amino acids long. Trimming took off 3 bases at V and 2 bases at J, with 12 bases between the two ends. CDR3 DNA: TGTGCCAGCAGCTTCACCCTTACAGTCACAGATACGCAGTATTTT. The encoded protein is CASSFTLTVTDTQYF.

This clone was found a few times. This chain links TRBV19 with TRBJ2-7; D unclear. The CDR3 is 13 residues long. Germline CDR1 reads LNHDA; CDR2 reads SQIVND (reference sequence). Trimming removed 1 base from V and 7 bases from J, with 11 bases in between. As DNA, the CDR3 is TGTGCCAGTAGTATAGCCCTCGCGAGGGAGCAGTACTTC. Translating gives CASSIALAREQYF.

This clone has just one count. The gene calls are TRBV7-2 and TRBJ2-3; the D gene is possibly TRBD1 (5 bases). Germline loops: CDR1 SGHTA, CDR2 FQGNSA. V lost 5 bases and J lost 5, with 11 bases in between. The length of the CDR3 is 13 residues. The CDR3 region is CASSERGQDTQYF. CDR3 nucleotides: TGTGCCAGCAGCGAAAGAGGACAAGATACGCAGTATTTT.

Only a few counts were recorded for this clone. The chain combines TRBV10-3 with TRBJ1-3; D ambiguous. The CDR3 has 13 amino acids. The germline V gene encodes CDR1 ENHRY and CDR2 SYGVKD. V was trimmed by 4 bases and J by 3 bases, leaving 7 bases between them. CDR3 region: CAISAGGGNTIYF. The CDR3 DNA is TGTGCCATCAGTGCAGGCGGTGGAAACACCATATATTTT.

V gene TRBV7-9 combines with J gene TRBJ1-1; no reliable D call. V gave up 1 base and J gave up 1 base, with 7 bases separating them. This CDR3 has 14 amino acids. Germline CDR1 reads SEHNR; CDR2 reads FQNEAQ (reference sequence). CDR3 protein: CASSLGMENTEAFF. CDR3 in DNA: TGTGCCAGCAGCTTAGGTATGGAGAACACTGAAGCTTTCTTT.

V gene TRBV29-1 combines with J gene TRBJ1-2, with D perhaps matching TRBD1 (6 bases). The CDR3 totals 15 residues. From germline, CDR1 is SQVTM and CDR2 ANQGSEA. Trimming stripped 0 bases from V and 2 bases from J, with 13 bases between. Here the CDR3 DNA reads TGCAGCGTTGAAGATCGGGGTACAGGGAACTATGGCTACACCTTC. It translates to CSVEDRGTGNYGYTF.

The chain is built from TRBV27 and TRBJ2-2; 11 bases line up with TRBD2. Germline CDR1 and CDR2: MNHEY and SMNVEV (reference sequence). The CDR3 covers 16 residues. V gave up 2 bases and J gave up 6 bases; unmatched junction bases: 5. Here the CDR3 reads CASSLAIAGGPGELFF. Written as DNA, the CDR3 is TGTGCCAGCAGTTTAGCGATAGCGGGGGGGCCCGGGGAGCTGTTTTTT.

This clone was seen a handful of times. V and J are TRBV11-2 and TRBJ2-7; no reliable D call. Germline V CDR1 and CDR2: SGHAT, FQNNGV. The ends were cut back, 5 bases at V and 3 bases at J, with 5 bases in the middle. This CDR3 is built from 11 residues. CDR3 bases: TGTGCCAGCAGCCCCGGCTACGAGCAGTACTTC. It codes for CASSPGYEQYF.

The rearrangement links TRBV30 to TRBJ1-1; D gene unclear. CDR3 size: 12 residues. V lost 0 bases, J lost 7 bases, and 9 bases lay in between. The germline gives CDR1 GTSNPN, CDR2 SVGIG (reference sequence). In nucleotides, the CDR3 is TGTGCCTGGAGTGTCGGCATCTATGAAGCTTTCTTT. It specifies CAWSVGIYEAFF. The full variable domain, its missing parts supplied by reference TRBV30 and TRBJ1-1, is SQTIHQWPATLVQPVGSPLSLECTVEGTSNPNLYWYRQAAGRGLQLLFYSVGIGQISSEVPQNLSASRPQDRQFILSSKKLLLSDSGFYLCAWSVGIYEAFFGQGTRLTVV.

The chain joins TRBV11-3 to TRBJ2-2; D remains ambiguous. This CDR3 has 14 residues. Germline CDR1 and CDR2: SGHNT and YENEEA. The V and J ends lost 5 bases and 6 bases respectively, with 13 bases between them. The CDR3 DNA reads as TGTGCCAGCAGCGGCCTTTGGGTGGCCGGGGAGCTGTTTTTT. This encodes CASSGLWVAGELFF.

This rearrangement joins TRBV27 to TRBJ1-5; no clear D. V lost 0 bases and J 1 base, leaving 4 bases between the germline ends. This CDR3 has 14 amino acids. The germline CDR1 and CDR2 sequences are MNHEY and SMNVEV (reference sequence). CDR3 DNA sequence: TGTGCCAGCAGTTTATCGGACAGCAATCAGCCCCAGCATTTT. This gives the protein CASSLSDSNQPQHF.

V gene TRBV5-1 combines with J gene TRBJ2-1; 9 positions match TRBD2. Germline CDR1 SGHRS, CDR2 YFSETQ. Unmatched junction bases numbered 14, after V lost 5 bases and J lost 2 bases. The CDR3 extends over 18 amino acids. In DNA form, the CDR3 reads TGCGCCAGCAGGCCCCCCCAGCGGGGGGCACCTACCTACAATGAGCAGTTCTTC. Protein sequence: CASRPPQRGAPTYNEQFF.

J is TRBJ1-2 and V is TRBV27; the D is unclear. CDR3 size: 15 residues. Trimming removed 8 bases at V and 2 bases at J, with 18 bases between. Per germline, CDR1 MNHEY and CDR2 SMNVEV (reference sequence). CDR3: CASAMLRSVNYGYTF. CDR3 nucleotide sequence: TGTGCCAGCGCGATGTTGAGGAGTGTAAACTATGGCTACACCTTC.

V gene TRBV2 combines with J gene TRBJ1-1, with 9 bases aligning to TRBD1. V lost 7 bases and J lost 5; bases outside the gene matches: 8. The V gene's germline CDR1 is SNHLY and CDR2 FYNNEI. CDR3 length equals 14 residues. The DNA of the CDR3 is TGTGCCAGCATCACAGGGGGCGCGGGTACTGAAGCTTTCTTT. Its translation: CASITGGAGTEAFF.

V gene TRBV27 combines with J gene TRBJ1-2; possible D gene TRBD1, 6 bases. V gave up 4 bases and J gave up 4 bases, with 19 bases separating them. The CDR3 totals 16 residues. From germline, CDR1 is MNHEY and CDR2 SMNVEV (reference sequence). CDR3 nucleotide sequence: TGTGCCAGCAGTTACCGCGACTCCACAGGGAGCTATGGCTACACCTTC. Translation: CASSYRDSTGSYGYTF.

This clone was counted only a few times. This rearrangement joins TRBV23-1 to TRBJ2-5; 7 bases align to TRBD1. TRBV23-1 counts as an open reading frame of uncertain function. V lost 4 bases and J lost 4; bases outside the gene matches: 9. This CDR3 comprises 15 residues. The CDR3 DNA reads as TGCGCCAGCAGTCTCTCAGGGGGTCGTTTAGAGACCCAGTACTTC. Its protein is CASSLSGGRLETQYF.

This chain uses TRBV5-6 with TRBJ2-1, with 13 positions matching TRBD2. Unmatched junction bases numbered 8, after V lost 4 bases and J lost 7 bases. The CDR3 covers 16 residues. Germline values: CDR1 SGHDT, CDR2 YYEEEE. This CDR3 is CASSRGTSGAWNEQFF. In DNA, the CDR3 is TGTGCCAGCAGCAGAGGGACTAGCGGGGCCTGGAATGAGCAGTTCTTC. The complete variable domain, with remaining parts taken from reference TRBV5-6 and TRBJ2-1, reads DAGVTQSPTHLIKTRGQQVTLRCSPKSGHDTVSWYQQALGQGPQFIFQYYEEEERQRGNFPDRFSGHQFPNYSSELNVNALLLGDSALYLCASSRGTSGAWNEQFFGPGTRLTVL.

The J gene is TRBJ2-7, the V gene TRBV11-2; 8 bases map to TRBD1. J was trimmed by 1 base and V by 5 bases; bases with no gene match: 4. This CDR3 has 14 amino acids. CDR1 is SGHAT, CDR2 FQNNGV, per germline. The CDR3 DNA reads as TGTGCCAGCAGCCACGGGACAGGTTCCTACGAGCAGTACTTC. This gives the protein CASSHGTGSYEQYF.

The chain is built from TRBV7-2 and TRBJ2-7; D tentatively fits TRBD1 or TRBD2 (6 bases each). Germline V CDR1 and CDR2: SGHTA, FQGNSA. The V end was cut by 5 bases, the J end by 2 bases, with 13 bases between. The CDR3 totals 14 residues. CDR3 sequence reads: CASSLLEGAYEQYF. CDR3 DNA sequence: TGTGCCAGCAGCCTTTTGGAGGGGGCCTACGAGCAGTACTTC.

The rearrangement joins TRBV6-5 to TRBJ1-1; D unresolved. The germline CDR1 and CDR2 sequences are MNHEY and SVGAGI. The CDR3 runs 13 residues. The germline V and J ends were trimmed by 4 bases and 0 bases, with 6 bases remaining between them. The CDR3 nucleotides read TGTGCCAGCAGTTTCGAGTTGAACACTGAAGCTTTCTTT. Amino acids: CASSFELNTEAFF.

This chain uses TRBV27 with TRBJ2-2, with D unresolved. The CDR3 runs to 11 residues. V lost 2 bases and J lost 5, with 0 bases in between. The germline CDR1 and CDR2 sequences are MNHEY and SMNVEV (reference sequence). The CDR3 nucleotides are TGTGCCAGCAGTTTAACCGGGGAGCTGTTTTTT. Translating it yields CASSLTGELFF.

Written as DNA, the CDR3 is TGCGCCAGCAGCCTGTCTCACAGGGGGCACACTGAAGCTTTCTTT. It is translated as CASSLSHRGHTEAFF. The chain couples TRBV4-3 to TRBJ1-1; TRBD1 aligns across 9 bases. This CDR3 spans 15 amino acids. CDR1 LGHNA and CDR2 YSLEER come from the germline V gene. V gave up 4 bases and J gave up 3 bases; unmatched junction bases: 6.